Shown below are 5 T cell receptor beta chains from a single sample sequenced in a study of blood T cell repertoires in COVID-19. The table came from immunoSEQ multiplex PCR; TCRdb's copy has only in-frame clones and leaves some out. The sample has approximately 49,000 clones, roughly four fifths seen once; the top ten hold around 2.7%. The sequenced sample was peripheral blood. These receptors originate from a woman aged 55-75 years with acute or convalescent COVID-19.

This chain uses TRBV9 with TRBJ1-2; no clear D. The germline V and J ends were trimmed by 0 bases and 4 bases, with 13 bases remaining between them. Germline V gene sequence: CDR1 SGDLS, CDR2 YYNGEE. This CDR3 region has 15 residues. CDR3 in amino acids: CASSVEGLGGYGYTF. CDR3 nucleotides: TGTGCCAGCAGCGTAGAAGGATTAGGAGGCTATGGCTACACCTTC.

V usage is TRBV5-8 and J usage is TRBJ2-3; TRBD2 aligns across 10 bases. The CDR3 runs to 15 residues. J was trimmed by 8 bases and V by 1 base; bases with no gene match: 7. The germline CDR1 and CDR2 sequences are SGHTS and YDEGEE. Here the CDR3 DNA reads TGTGCCAGCAGCTTGACTAGCGGGACATCCGGTACGCAGTATTTT. Amino acids: CASSLTSGTSGTQYF.

The chain couples TRBV5-1 to TRBJ2-3, with 8 nucleotides matching TRBD2. J was trimmed by 0 bases and V by 6 bases; bases with no gene match: 3. The CDR3 has 14 residues. Germline V gives CDR1 SGHRS, CDR2 YFSETQ. The CDR3 nucleotides read TGCGCCAGCACCCCGGGGGGGAGCACAGATACGCAGTATTTT. Translating it yields CASTPGGSTDTQYF.

The chain employs TRBV6-1 and TRBJ1-6, with D maybe TRBD1 (5 bases). The CDR3 consists of 15 residues. With 2 bases removed from V and 7 bases from J, the gap between germline ends came to 12 bases. Germline loops: CDR1 MNHNS, CDR2 SASEGT. CDR3 DNA sequence: TGTGCCAGCAGTGAAATTCAGGGTGGGAATTCACCCCTCCACTTT. Protein: CASSEIQGGNSPLHF.

The gene calls are TRBV28 and TRBJ1-5, with 7 nucleotides matching TRBD1. The junction had 8 bases not matched to a gene; V was cut back by 8 bases and J by 4 bases. There are 14 residues in the CDR3. Germline V CDR1 and CDR2: MDHEN, SYDVKM. The CDR3 spells CASLRGGQNQPQHF. The CDR3 DNA reads as TGTGCCAGCCTCCGGGGGGGACAGAATCAGCCCCAGCATTTT.